This record covers a single TCR beta chain. Its antigen is unidentified. Method: immunoSEQ multiplex PCR; TCRdb's copy keeps in-frame clones and lacks some. This table holds around 2,000,000 clones, roughly 95% found once. The data belong to a study of shared clonotypes between healthy human individuals. General observations from the study: Few donors limited the genetic and exposure-history diversity represented.

Terminally differentiated effector memory CD45RA+ cells were excluded by CCR7 positive selection of CD45RO-negative cells. The CDR3 covers 14 residues. Germline V CDR1 and CDR2: MGHRA, YSYEKL. V shed 1 base and J shed 5 bases, with 11 bases lying between them. The rearrangement links TRBV4-1 to TRBJ2-5; the D is unclear. The sample comprised naive CD8+ T cells sorted from blood. The receptor was isolated from a man younger than 35 in good health. The CDR3 coding sequence is TGCGCCAGCAGCCAAGCTCAGGTCCAGGAGACCCAGTACTTC. It yields the protein CASSQAQVQETQYF.